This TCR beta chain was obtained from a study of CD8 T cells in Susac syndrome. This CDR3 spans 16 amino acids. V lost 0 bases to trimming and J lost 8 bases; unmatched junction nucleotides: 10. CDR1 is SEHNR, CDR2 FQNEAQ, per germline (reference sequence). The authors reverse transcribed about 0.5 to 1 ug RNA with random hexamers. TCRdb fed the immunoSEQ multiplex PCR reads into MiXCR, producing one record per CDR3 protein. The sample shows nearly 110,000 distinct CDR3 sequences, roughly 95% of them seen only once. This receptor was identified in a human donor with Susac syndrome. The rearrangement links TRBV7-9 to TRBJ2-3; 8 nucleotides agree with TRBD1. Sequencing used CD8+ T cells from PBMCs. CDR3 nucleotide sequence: TGTGCCAGCAGCTTAGCAACAGGGGGAGTCTCCGGTACGCAGTATTTT. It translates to CASSLATGGVSGTQYF.